Reported below is one TCR beta chain. The antigen remains undetermined. The sample originates from a study of cytomegalovirus exposure and HLA in healthy donors. General study results and limits: Of the V segments, some could not be distinguished, including TRBV6-2 and TRBV6-3, and were excluded.

The CDR3 sequence is 15 residues long. V lost 4 bases to trimming and J lost 5 bases, with 15 bases between them. Germline CDR1 SGHRS, CDR2 YFSETQ. In the PCR, 60 Vbeta and 13 Jbeta primers were used. This table comes from immunoSEQ multiplex PCR, and its TCRdb copy is limited to in-frame clones, with some not included. Of about 150,000 clones in the sample, around 79% were seen once. The V call is TRBV5-1, the J call TRBJ2-2; D is perhaps TRBD2 (5 bases). The receptor's source is a male donor in good health and CMV-seronegative. The specimen was PBMCs. The chain's CDR3 is CASSKRVSGTGELFF. The CDR3 nucleotides are TGCGCCAGCAGCAAACGGGTGTCGGGAACCGGGGAGCTGTTTTTT.